The 29 T cell receptor beta chains given below trace back to one sample, sequenced in a study of shared clonotypes between healthy human individuals. Clones were read by immunoSEQ multiplex PCR, and TCRdb kept only the in-frame ones, dropping some. Of more than 2,000,000 clones in the sample, 80% to 95% are singletons; the top ten hold 0.35% to 0.45%. The material sequenced was naive CD4+ T cells from PBMCs. Subset given: CD45RA+ positively selected. These TCRs come from a man younger than 30 in good health. Some clones in this sample may be carry-over from other donors' samples.

This clone has a single count. CDR3: CARGDAIPDTQYF. The CDR3 DNA reads TGTGCCAGGGGGGACGCGATCCCCGATACGCAGTATTTT. The chain employs TRBV2 and TRBJ2-3; D may correspond to TRBD1 or TRBD2 (5 bases each). The CDR3 spans 13 residues. Trimming pared 9 bases from V and 6 bases from J, leaving 16 bases between. CDR1 and CDR2 from the germline V gene are SNHLY and FYNNEI. Variable domain in full (rest from reference TRBV2 and TRBJ2-3): EPEVTQTPSHQVTQMGQEVILRCVPISNHLYFYWYRQILGQKVEFLVSFYNNEISEKSEIFDDQFSVERPDGSNFTLKIRSTKLEDSAMYFCARGDAIPDTQYFGPGTRLTVL.

The chain is built from TRBV28 and TRBJ2-3; no clear D. The length of the CDR3 is 14 residues. V gave up 4 bases and J gave up 0 bases, with 8 bases separating them. Germline V lookup: CDR1 MDHEN, CDR2 SYDVKM. CDR3 sequence: CASSSIGSTDTQYF. DNA for the CDR3: TGTGCCAGCAGTTCAATAGGGAGCACAGATACGCAGTATTTT.

V gene TRBV18 combines with J gene TRBJ2-7; D is undetermined. The CDR3 runs 14 residues. Deletions cut 0 bases from V and 6 bases from J, with 12 bases between. Per germline, CDR1 KGHSH and CDR2 LQKENI. CDR3 DNA: TGTGCCAGCTCACCACCGAGGCGGCCCTCCGAGCAGTACTTC. Protein sequence: CASSPPRRPSEQYF.

This chain uses TRBV18 with TRBJ2-7; 8 nucleotides match TRBD1. CDR1 and CDR2 from the germline V gene are KGHSH and LQKENI. CDR3 length equals 15 residues. After removal of 3 bases from V and 2 bases from J, the junction contained 6 bases not matched to a gene. CDR3 nucleotide sequence: TGTGCCAGCTCACCCGAACAGGGGGTCCCCTACGAGCAGTACTTC. It is translated as CASSPEQGVPYEQYF.

This clone was counted between two and nine times. The V gene is TRBV27, the J gene TRBJ1-1; D remains ambiguous. V was clipped by 4 bases and J by 8 bases, with 11 bases between them. Germline CDR1 is MNHEY and CDR2 is SMNVEV (reference sequence). The CDR3 is made up of 12 amino acids. The chain's CDR3 is CASSSRTEEAFF. DNA for the CDR3: TGTGCCAGCAGTTCCCGGACGGAAGAAGCTTTCTTT.

J is TRBJ2-1 and V is TRBV2; 8 positions agree with TRBD2. Germline lookup yields CDR1 SNHLY and CDR2 FYNNEI. The ends lost 0 bases at V and 7 bases at J; junction bases unmatched: 8. The CDR3 runs 16 residues. The DNA for the CDR3 is TGTGCCAGCAGTGAAGCTCGGGCGGGAGGAAGTAATGAGCAGTTCTTC. Protein sequence: CASSEARAGGSNEQFF.

The CDR3 bases are TGTGCCAGCAGCTCACGGGACAGGGAAGGCTCCTACGAGCAGTACTTC. Protein: CASSSRDREGSYEQYF. The gene calls are TRBV7-3 and TRBJ2-7; 9 bases agree with TRBD1. The CDR3 extends over 16 amino acids. V shed 4 bases, J shed 0 bases, and the junction held 7 bases outside the gene matches. Germline loops: CDR1 SGHTA, CDR2 FQGTGA. The variable domain in full, completed from reference TRBV7-3 and TRBJ2-7, reads GAGVSQTPSNKVTEKGKYVELRCDPISGHTALYWYRQSLGQGPEFLIYFQGTGAADDSGLPNDRFFAVRPEGSVSTLKIQRTERGDSAVYLCASSSRDREGSYEQYFGPGTRLTVT.

Regarding this clone: This same CDR3 is encoded by further DNA sequences in the sample. The V call is TRBV18, the J call TRBJ2-7, with TRBD1 matching 8 bases. This CDR3 comprises 14 residues. The germline CDR1 and CDR2 sequences are KGHSH and LQKENI. J lost 7 bases, V lost 2 bases, and 7 bases had no gene match. In nucleotides, the CDR3 is TGTGCCAGCTCACCAGGTCAGGGGGCTGGGGAGCAGTACTTC. This sequence encodes CASSPGQGAGEQYF.

This chain connects TRBV2 to TRBJ2-7; 9 bases align to TRBD2. Germline V gene sequence: CDR1 SNHLY, CDR2 FYNNEI. Trimming took 2 bases from V and 3 from J; bases not matched to a gene: 5. CDR3 size: 15 residues. The CDR3 coding sequence is TGTGCCAGCAGTGAAATAGCGGGAGTATTCTACGAGCAGTACTTC. Its translation is CASSEIAGVFYEQYF.

The gene calls are TRBV29-1 and TRBJ2-7, with D possibly TRBD1 on 5 matching bases. Germline-derived CDR1 and CDR2 are SQVTM and ANQGSEA. The CDR3 is 12 amino acids. V was pared by 5 bases and J by 6 bases, with 14 bases between. CDR3 loop: CSVFGQGTEQYF. The CDR3 DNA sequence: TGCAGCGTTTTTGGGCAGGGCACCGAGCAGTACTTC.

This sequence joins TRBV27 and TRBJ2-5, with D hard to call. Germline V gene sequence: CDR1 MNHEY, CDR2 SMNVEV (reference sequence). Trimming cost V 6 bases and J 5 bases, with 7 bases left between them. The CDR3 has 11 residues. In DNA form, the CDR3 reads TGTGCCAGCAGGAAACAGGAGACCCAGTACTTC. It encodes CASRKQETQYF.

The gene calls are TRBV28 and TRBJ1-2, with TRBD1 matching over 8 bases. With 6 bases clipped from V and 1 base from J, the junction kept 7 bases outside the gene matches. Germline loops: CDR1 MDHEN, CDR2 SYDVKM. The CDR3 contains 15 residues. The CDR3 coding sequence is TGTGCCAGCAGCCCTGCCAGGGGGCATAACTATGGCTACACCTTC. Translation gives CASSPARGHNYGYTF.

The V gene is TRBV5-1, the J gene TRBJ1-2; no reliable D call. The CDR3 has 15 amino acids. With 4 bases removed from V and 4 bases from J, the gap between germline ends came to 17 bases. Germline CDR1 and CDR2: SGHRS and YFSETQ. The CDR3 sequence: CASSPPQDGLYGYTF. The CDR3 nucleotides read TGCGCCAGCAGCCCCCCCCAGGACGGACTCTATGGCTACACCTTC.

The rearrangement joins TRBV5-4 to TRBJ2-7; 8 positions agree with TRBD1. J was trimmed by 9 bases and V by 2 bases; bases with no gene match: 10. Germline V lookup: CDR1 SGHNT, CDR2 YYREEE (reference sequence). The CDR3 has 14 amino acids. CDR3 sequence (DNA): TGTGCCAGCAGCTTAGGACAGGGAGGCAGAGGGCAGTACTTC. As protein: CASSLGQGGRGQYF.

The rearrangement uses TRBV11-2 and TRBJ2-1, with a possible D match to TRBD2 (6 bases). Looked up from germline, CDR1 is SGHAT and CDR2 is FQNNGV. The CDR3 spans 13 residues. V was clipped by 3 bases and J by 3 bases, with 6 bases between them. The CDR3 nucleotides are TGTGCCAGCAGCTTTAGCGGCTACAATGAGCAGTTCTTC. Translating it yields CASSFSGYNEQFF.

The chain links TRBV5-6 to TRBJ2-1; 9 bases line up with TRBD2. With V trimmed by 1 base and J by 9 bases, 8 bases remained unmatched. The CDR3 contains 15 residues. The germline CDR1 and CDR2 sequences are SGHDT and YYEEEE. The CDR3 DNA sequence: TGTGCCAGCAGCTTGAGGCTAGCGGGAATTATTGAGCAGTTCTTC. Its protein is CASSLRLAGIIEQFF. The full variable domain, in which reference TRBV5-6 and TRBJ2-1 provide the parts outside the CDR3, is DAGVTQSPTHLIKTRGQQVTLRCSPKSGHDTVSWYQQALGQGPQFIFQYYEEEERQRGNFPDRFSGHQFPNYSSELNVNALLLGDSALYLCASSLRLAGIIEQFFGPGTRLTVL.

In the case of this clone: Other DNA variants within this sample encode the same CDR3. The V and J genes are TRBV19 and TRBJ2-7; unclear D gene. The CDR3 spans 14 residues. Germline CDR1 is LNHDA and CDR2 is SQIVND (reference sequence). V lost 0 bases, J lost 0 bases, and 6 bases lay in between. The CDR3 loop reads CASSIDRSSYEQYF. CDR3 nucleotides: TGTGCCAGTAGTATAGATCGGAGCTCCTACGAGCAGTACTTC.

The chain has TRBV4-1 and TRBJ2-7; 8 nucleotides match TRBD1. The CDR3 has 17 amino acids. The germline gives CDR1 MGHRA, CDR2 YSYEKL. The J segment lost 1 base and the V segment lost 0 bases, leaving 8 bases of the junction unmatched. The CDR3 region has the DNA TGCGCCAGCAGCCAAGATAGGGACAGGCCCCTATCCTACGAGCAGTACTTC. It translates to CASSQDRDRPLSYEQYF.

V and J are TRBV19 and TRBJ2-7; TRBD1 aligns across 7 bases. The junction had 12 bases not matched to a gene; V was cut back by 6 bases and J by 4 bases. There are 15 residues in the CDR3. Germline values: CDR1 LNHDA, CDR2 SQIVND (reference sequence). The CDR3 nucleotides are TGTGCCAGTAGACCACTTGACAGGGATCCATACGAGCAGTACTTC. Encoded protein: CASRPLDRDPYEQYF.

The J gene is TRBJ2-7, the V gene TRBV6-1, with D perhaps TRBD1 (6 bases). This CDR3 comprises 13 residues. Germline CDR1 MNHNS, CDR2 SASEGT. The V and J ends lost 4 bases and 2 bases respectively, with 9 bases between them. The CDR3 nucleotides read TGTGCCAGCAGTGTGACAGGAACCTACGAGCAGTACTTC. Protein sequence: CASSVTGTYEQYF.

In its sample, this clone was seen once. V and J are TRBV7-3 and TRBJ2-1; 7 positions match TRBD2. The CDR3 is made up of 16 amino acids. Germline V lookup: CDR1 SGHTA, CDR2 FQGTGA. The junction had 12 bases not matched to a gene; V was cut back by 1 base and J by 9 bases. CDR3 in amino acids: CASSLMVVAGDTEQFF. The CDR3 DNA is TGTGCCAGCAGCTTAATGGTTGTGGCGGGAGATACTGAGCAGTTCTTC.

The V gene is TRBV19, the J gene TRBJ1-2; a possible D gene is TRBD1 (5 bases). The length of the CDR3 is 15 residues. Germline V CDR1 and CDR2: LNHDA, SQIVND (reference sequence). V gave up 4 bases and J gave up 5 bases, with 17 bases separating them. CDR3 DNA sequence: TGTGCCAGTAGTACCAGGGCTCGGGAGCCTTATGGCTACACCTTC. This codes for CASSTRAREPYGYTF. The whole variable domain, filled in from reference TRBV19 and TRBJ1-2, reads DGGITQSPKYLFRKEGQNVTLSCEQNLNHDAMYWYRQDPGQGLRLIYYSQIVNDFQKGDIAEGYSVSREKKESFPLTVTSAQKNPTAFYLCASSTRAREPYGYTFGSGTRLTVV.

The V call is TRBV27, the J call TRBJ2-1; TRBD2 matches at 9 bases. This CDR3 comprises 18 residues. V lost 4 bases and J lost 0; bases outside the gene matches: 10. Germline V CDR1 and CDR2: MNHEY, SMNVEV (reference sequence). CDR3 loop: CASSSPGASGTSYNEQFF. CDR3 bases: TGTGCCAGCAGTTCACCCGGGGCTAGCGGGACCTCCTACAATGAGCAGTTCTTC.

The chain has TRBV28 and TRBJ1-5; 8 bases are a match to TRBD1. The ends lost 3 bases at V and 5 bases at J; junction bases unmatched: 15. This CDR3 spans 18 amino acids. Germline CDR1 and CDR2: MDHEN and SYDVKM. CDR3 coding DNA: TGTGCCAGCAGTTTCAGCGGACAGGGCGGATTTTGGTATCAGCCCCAGCATTTT. Translation: CASSFSGQGGFWYQPQHF.

The chain joins TRBV5-1 to TRBJ2-1; D remains unclear. The CDR3 sequence is 17 residues long. Trimming took off 0 bases at V and 6 bases at J, with 19 bases between the two ends. Germline CDR1 and CDR2: SGHRS and YFSETQ. The CDR3 loop is CASSLALGFAEFNEQFF. For the CDR3, the DNA is TGCGCCAGCAGCTTGGCCTTGGGGTTTGCGGAGTTCAATGAGCAGTTCTTC. Combining the CDR3 with reference TRBV5-1 and TRBJ2-1 gives the whole variable domain KAGVTQTPRYLIKTRGQQVTLSCSPISGHRSVSWYQQTPGQGLQFLFEYFSETQRNKGNFPGRFSGRQFSNSRSEMNVSTLELGDSALYLCASSLALGFAEFNEQFFGPGTRLTVL.

The chain recombines TRBV7-2 with TRBJ2-5; D uncertain. Germline CDR1 reads SGHTA; CDR2 reads FQGNSA. V shed 5 bases and J shed 2 bases, with 12 bases lying between them. The length of the CDR3 is 14 residues. In DNA form, the CDR3 reads TGTGCCAGCAGCCCGCCCCAGAGACAAGAGACCCAGTACTTC. Amino acids: CASSPPQRQETQYF.

The chain employs TRBV5-5 and TRBJ1-2; D not certain. The CDR3 is made up of 12 amino acids. From germline, CDR1 is SGHKS and CDR2 YYEKEE (reference sequence). Between the trimmed V and J ends, which lost 2 bases and 4 bases, there was a span of 6 bases. The chain's CDR3 is CASSFSGYGYTF. Written as DNA, the CDR3 is TGTGCCAGCAGCTTCTCTGGCTATGGCTACACCTTC.

This rearrangement joins TRBV7-2 to TRBJ1-5; 8 nucleotides line up with TRBD1. Losses at the gene ends were 5 bases for V and 4 bases for J; bases not matched to a gene: 7. This CDR3 is 15 amino acids long. The V gene's germline CDR1 is SGHTA and CDR2 FQGNSA. The CDR3 loop reads CASSVGTGLNQPQHF. The CDR3 nucleotides are TGTGCCAGCAGCGTTGGGACAGGACTTAATCAGCCCCAGCATTTT.

The rearrangement links TRBV7-2 to TRBJ2-6; D is unclear. Deletions cut 1 base from V and 7 bases from J, with 2 bases between. CDR3 length equals 12 residues. Germline V gene data show CDR1 as SGHTA and CDR2 as FQGNSA. CDR3 in amino acids: CASSLGANVLTF. CDR3 DNA: TGTGCCAGCAGCTTAGGAGCCAACGTCCTGACTTTC. Looking up the rest from reference TRBV7-2 and TRBJ2-6 gives the full variable domain: GAGVSQSPSNKVTEKGKDVELRCDPISGHTALYWYRQSLGQGLEFLIYFQGNSAPDKSGLPSDRFSAERTGGSVSTLTIQRTQQEDSAVYLCASSLGANVLTFGAGSRLTVL.